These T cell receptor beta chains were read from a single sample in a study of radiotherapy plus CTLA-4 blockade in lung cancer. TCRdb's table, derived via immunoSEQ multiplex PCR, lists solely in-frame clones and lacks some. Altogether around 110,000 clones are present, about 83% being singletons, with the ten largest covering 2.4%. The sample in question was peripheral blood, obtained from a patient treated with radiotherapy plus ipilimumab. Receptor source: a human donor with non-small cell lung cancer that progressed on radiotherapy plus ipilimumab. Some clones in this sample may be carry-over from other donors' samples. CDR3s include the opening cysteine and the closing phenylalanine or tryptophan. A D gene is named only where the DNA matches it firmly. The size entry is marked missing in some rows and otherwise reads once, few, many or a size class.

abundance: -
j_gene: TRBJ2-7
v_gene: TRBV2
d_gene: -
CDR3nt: TGTGCCAGCAGGAATTGGGGGCCCGAGCAGTACTTC
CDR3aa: CASRNWGPEQYF

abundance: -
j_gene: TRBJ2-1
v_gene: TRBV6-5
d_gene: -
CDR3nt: TGTGCCAGCACCACGCCGTGGGGCTATGAGCAGTTCTTC
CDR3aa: CASTTPWGYEQFF

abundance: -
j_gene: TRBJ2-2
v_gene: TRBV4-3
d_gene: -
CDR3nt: TGCGCCAGCAGCCGAGGGATGGGACCCGGGGAGCTGTTTTTT
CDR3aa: CASSRGMGPGELFF

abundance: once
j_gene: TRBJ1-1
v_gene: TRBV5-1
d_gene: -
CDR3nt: TGCGCCAGCAGCTTGACAGGGTGGGTTGAAGCTTTCTTT
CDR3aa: CASSLTGWVEAFF

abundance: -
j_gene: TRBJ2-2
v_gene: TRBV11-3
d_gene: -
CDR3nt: TGTGCCAGCAGCCGTAGAGGTGGATTTGGACCGAACACCGGGGAGCTGTTTTTT
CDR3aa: CASSRRGGFGPNTGELFF

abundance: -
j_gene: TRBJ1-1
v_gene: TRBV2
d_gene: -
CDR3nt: TGTGCCAGCAGGGAGGTCCCTGAAGCTTTCTTT
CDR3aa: CASREVPEAFF

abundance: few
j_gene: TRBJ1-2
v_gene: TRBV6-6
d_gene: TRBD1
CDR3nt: TGTGCCAGCAGTTCAGGGGACAGGGTAAACTATGGCTACACCTTC
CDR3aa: CASSSGDRVNYGYTF

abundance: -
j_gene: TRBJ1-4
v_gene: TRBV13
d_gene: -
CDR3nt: TGTGCCAGCAGCTCGACGATGCCGGACCGGGTTGAAAAACTGTTTTTT
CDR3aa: CASSSTMPDRVEKLFF

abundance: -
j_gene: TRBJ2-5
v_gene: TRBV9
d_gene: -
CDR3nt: TGTGCCAGCAGCGTAGCTACTGTGGAGCAAGAGACCCAGTACTTC
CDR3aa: CASSVATVEQETQYF

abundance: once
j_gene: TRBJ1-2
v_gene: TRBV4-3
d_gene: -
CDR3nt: TGCGCCAGCAGCCAAGATAGTGGGAGGGCGAACTATGGCTACACCTTC
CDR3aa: CASSQDSGRANYGYTF

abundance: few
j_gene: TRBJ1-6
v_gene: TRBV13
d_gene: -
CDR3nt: TGTGCCAGCAGCAGCGGACAGATCTATAATTCACCCCTCCACTTT
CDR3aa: CASSSGQIYNSPLHF

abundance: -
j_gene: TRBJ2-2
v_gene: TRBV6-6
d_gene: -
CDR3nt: TGTGCCAGCCGTACTTCCGGGACAACGAACACCGGGGAGCTGTTTTTT
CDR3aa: CASRTSGTTNTGELFF

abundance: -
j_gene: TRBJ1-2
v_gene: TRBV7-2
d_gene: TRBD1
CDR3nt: TGTGCCAGCAGCATACTTACAGGGGGAGCGGGCTACACCTTC
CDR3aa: CASSILTGGAGYTF

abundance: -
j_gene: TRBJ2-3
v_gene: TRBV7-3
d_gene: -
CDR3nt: TGTGCCAGCAGCATCGACTGCAGCACAGATACGCAGTATTTT
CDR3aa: CASSIDCSTDTQYF

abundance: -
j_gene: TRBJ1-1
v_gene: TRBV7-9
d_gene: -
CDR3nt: TGTGCCAGCAGCTTTGGAAGGGACACTGAAGCTTTCTTT
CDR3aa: CASSFGRDTEAFF

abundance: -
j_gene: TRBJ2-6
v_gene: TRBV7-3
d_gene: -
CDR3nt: TGTGCCAGCAGCTTAGCTGGGGCCAACGTCCTGACTTTC
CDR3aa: CASSLAGANVLTF

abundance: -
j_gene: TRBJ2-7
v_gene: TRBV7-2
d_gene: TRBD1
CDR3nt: TGTGCCAGCAGCTCACGGACAGGGGCCTCCTACGAGCAGTACTTC
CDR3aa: CASSSRTGASYEQYF

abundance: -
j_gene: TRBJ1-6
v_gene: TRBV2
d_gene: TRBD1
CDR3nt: TGTGCCAGCACCACTTTCGACAGGGGAGTTTCACCCCTCCACTTT
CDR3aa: CASTTFDRGVSPLHF

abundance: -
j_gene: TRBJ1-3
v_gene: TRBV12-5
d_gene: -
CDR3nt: TGTGCTAGTGGTTTGCCCCCATCGACGGAAGTCTCTGGAAACACCATATATTTT
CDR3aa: CASGLPPSTEVSGNTIYF

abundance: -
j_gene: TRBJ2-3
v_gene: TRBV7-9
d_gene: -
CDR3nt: TGTGCCAGCAACCGGTGGACAGATACGCAGTATTTT
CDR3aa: CASNRWTDTQYF